This passage covers 15 T cell receptor beta chains from one sample sequenced in a study of T cells in Graves' hyperthyroidism and ophthalmopathy. The TCR beta CDR3 regions underwent amplification using RNA transcripts as the source. The study used the HTBI primer set for a first-round RT-PCR of the TCR CDR3. TCRdb analysed the multiplex PCR reads with MiXCR anew, one entry per CDR3 protein. There are 360,000 or so distinct CDR3 sequences in the sample; roughly 15% occur only once, and approximately 20% lies in the top ten. Source material: blood. Receptor source: a woman aged 55-69 years with Graves' ophthalmopathy.

This chain uses TRBV6-9 with TRBJ2-5; D might be TRBD1 (7 bases). Germline V gene sequence: CDR1 MNHGY, CDR2 SVAAGI. V was shortened by 3 bases and J by 5 bases, with 16 bases between the two germline ends. The CDR3 sequence is 15 residues long. CDR3 in amino acids: CASSYGGGARETQYF. The CDR3 DNA follows: TGTGCCAGCAGTTACGGAGGGGGCGCCAGGGAGACCCAGTACTTC.

V usage is TRBV28 and J usage is TRBJ2-5, with 11 bases lining up with TRBD1. This CDR3 is built from 12 residues. CDR1 and CDR2 from the germline V gene are MDHEN and SYDVKM. Trimming at V came to 7 bases and at J to 9 bases, leaving 4 bases not matched to a gene. The CDR3 coding sequence is TGTGCCAGCATCCGGGACAGGGGGTCCCAGTACTTC. Residues: CASIRDRGSQYF.

In its sample, this clonotype was seen many times. This chain joins TRBV20-1 and TRBJ2-5, with D possibly TRBD2 on 5 matching bases. The CDR3 totals 12 residues. Trimming shortened V by 6 bases and J by 5 bases, and 13 bases separated the two germline ends. Germline V gene lookup returns CDR1 DFQATT and CDR2 SNEGSKA (reference sequence). The CDR3 is CSADVSDETQYF. The CDR3 DNA reads TGCAGTGCAGACGTTAGCGACGAGACCCAGTACTTC.

To note about this clonotype: The CDR3 ends on some other residue instead of the conserved phenylalanine or tryptophan, so this is likely a read error. The chain is built from TRBV20-1 and TRBJ2-7; TRBD1 matches at 8 bases. The V gene's germline CDR1 is DFQATT and CDR2 SNEGSKA (reference sequence). This CDR3 has 14 amino acids. With V trimmed by 0 bases and J by 5 bases, 6 bases remained unmatched. The CDR3 bases are TGCAGTGCTAGAGATGCAGGGGGCTTCAACGAGCAGTACTCC. Its translation: CSARDAGGFNEQYS.

Many counts were recorded for this clonotype. This chain connects TRBV28 to TRBJ2-3, with D tentatively TRBD2 (6 bases). CDR1 is MDHEN and CDR2 is SYDVKM in the germline V gene. CDR3 length: 14 residues. V shed 4 bases and J shed 6 bases, with 14 bases lying between them. The CDR3 protein is CASSSPRLGDTQYF. DNA for the CDR3: TGTGCCAGCAGTTCCCCCAGACTAGGGGATACGCAGTATTTT.

The sample holds a few counts of this clonotype. V and J are TRBV7-9 and TRBJ1-2, with 9 bases identical to TRBD1. From germline, CDR1 is SEHNR and CDR2 FQNEAQ (reference sequence). This CDR3 is built from 16 residues. The junction had 7 bases not matched to a gene; V was cut back by 1 base and J by 4 bases. CDR3 in amino acids: CASSLEGGQGFYGYTF. Written as DNA, the CDR3 is TGTGCCAGCAGCTTAGAGGGGGGACAGGGCTTCTATGGCTACACCTTC.

Ten or more counts support this clonotype. The J gene is TRBJ2-7, the V gene TRBV6-2 or TRBV6-3, with D tentatively TRBD1 (5 bases). This CDR3 contains 13 residues. V was clipped by 6 bases and J by 0 bases, with 9 bases between them. The germline gives CDR1 MNHEY, CDR2 SVGEGT. CDR3 sequence: CASSQDISYEQYF. As DNA, the CDR3 is TGTGCCAGCAGCCAGGACATCTCCTACGAGCAGTACTTC.

The V and J genes are TRBV25-1 and TRBJ2-1; 7 bases fit TRBD2. This CDR3 is built from 15 residues. CDR1 is MGHDK and CDR2 is SYGVNS in the germline V gene. Trimming cost V 3 bases and J 0 bases; bases outside gene matches: 2. The CDR3 spells CASSDLAVSYNEQFF. The CDR3 DNA reads TGTGCCAGCAGTGATCTAGCGGTCTCCTACAATGAGCAGTTCTTC.

The chain joins TRBV20-1 to TRBJ2-1, with 9 nucleotides matching TRBD2. Germline values: CDR1 DFQATT, CDR2 SNEGSKA (reference sequence). The J segment lost 6 bases and the V segment lost 2 bases, leaving 2 bases of the junction unmatched. The CDR3 is made up of 13 amino acids. Here the CDR3 reads CSARLAGFNEQFF. DNA of the CDR3: TGCAGTGCTAGACTAGCGGGGTTCAATGAGCAGTTCTTC.

This clonotype was observed at least ten times. The rearrangement joins TRBV15 to TRBJ2-5; no reliable D call. This CDR3 has 14 amino acids. From germline, CDR1 is LNHNV and CDR2 YYDKDF (reference sequence). V was pared by 0 bases and J by 7 bases, with 12 bases between. In nucleotides, the CDR3 is TGTGCCACCAGCAGAGATTTGATTGATGGGACCCAGTACTTC. This sequence encodes CATSRDLIDGTQYF.

The chain combines TRBV13 with TRBJ2-3; 8 nucleotides agree with TRBD2. The CDR3 spans 15 residues. Germline CDR1 PRHDT, CDR2 FYEKMQ (reference sequence). J was trimmed by 5 bases and V by 5 bases; bases with no gene match: 9. In DNA, the CDR3 is TGTGCCAGCAGCCTCTCCCGGGAGGGGTTAGATACGCAGTATTTT. Translating it yields CASSLSREGLDTQYF.

The rearrangement uses TRBV18 and TRBJ2-2, with TRBD2 matching over 8 bases. The V gene's germline CDR1 is KGHSH and CDR2 LQKENI. J was trimmed by 1 base and V by 0 bases; bases with no gene match: 4. The CDR3 has 17 residues. CDR3 in DNA: TGTGCCAGCTCACCACCGATGGCGGGAGGGAACACCGGGGAGCTGTTTTTT. This translates into CASSPPMAGGNTGELFF. Supplemented by reference TRBV18 and TRBJ2-2, the full variable domain reads NAGVMQNPRHLVRRRGQEARLRCSPMKGHSHVYWYRQLPEEGLKFMVYLQKENIIDESGMPKERFSAEFPKEGPSILRIQQVVRGDSAAYFCASSPPMAGGNTGELFFGEGSRLTVL.

This clonotype was observed at least ten times. V and J are TRBV2 and TRBJ2-1; possibly TRBD2 for D (5 bases). This CDR3 has 14 residues. The V gene's germline CDR1 is SNHLY and CDR2 FYNNEI. Trimming stripped 1 base from V and 7 bases from J, with 11 bases between. Here the CDR3 DNA reads TGTGCCAGCAGTGAAGGGACTTTAACAAATGAGCAGTTCTTC. Translated: CASSEGTLTNEQFF.

This clonotype was recorded at least ten times. V gene TRBV10-3 combines with J gene TRBJ1-1; no clear D. The germline V gene encodes CDR1 ENHRY and CDR2 SYGVKD. This CDR3 comprises 13 residues. Trimming removed 0 bases at V and 5 bases at J, with 7 bases between. The CDR3 coding sequence is TGTGCCATCAGTGAGTCGAAGGGTACTGAAGCTTTCTTT. Translation: CAISESKGTEAFF.

The V and J genes are TRBV20-1 and TRBJ2-1; D not resolved. CDR1 is DFQATT and CDR2 is SNEGSKA in the germline V gene (reference sequence). The length of the CDR3 is 12 residues. The CDR3 coding sequence is TGCAGCCACCCTCTCCCCCGCGGCGAGCAGTTCTTC. Translation gives CSHPLPRGEQFF.